This T cell receptor beta chain was captured by sequencing in a study of blood T cells in healthy people across ages. A second PCR, run for roughly 7 to 11 cycles, used a sample-barcoded 5' primer plus a J-beta primer mix. A single record per CDR3 protein comes from TCRdb applying MiXCR to the 5' RACE reads. The sample holds roughly 800,000 distinct CDR3 sequences, 20% to 30% seen once. This sample was also put to use in a study of T cells of mothers and their children.

The sequence was collected from a boy between 10 and 17 years old in good health. Sequenced material: blood.

This CDR3 is CSVSQRLAGYNEQFF. CDR3 in DNA: TGCAGCGTTTCCCAGAGACTAGCGGGGTACAATGAGCAGTTCTTC. V and J are TRBV29-1 and TRBJ2-1; TRBD2 matches at 11 bases. Trimming at V came to 5 bases and at J to 4 bases, leaving 7 bases not matched to a gene. Germline V gene data show CDR1 as SQVTM and CDR2 as ANQGSEA. The CDR3 is 15 amino acids.